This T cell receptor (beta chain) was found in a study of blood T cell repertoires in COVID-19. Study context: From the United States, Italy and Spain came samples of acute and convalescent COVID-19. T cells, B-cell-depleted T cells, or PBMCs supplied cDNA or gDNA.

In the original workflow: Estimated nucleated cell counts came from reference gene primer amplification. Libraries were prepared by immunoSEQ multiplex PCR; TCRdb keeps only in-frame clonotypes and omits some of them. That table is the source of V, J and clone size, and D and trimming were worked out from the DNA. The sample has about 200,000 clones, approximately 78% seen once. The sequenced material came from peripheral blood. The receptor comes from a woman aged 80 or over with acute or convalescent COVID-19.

In nucleotides, the CDR3 is TGTGCCAGCAGCGCAAGGACAGGCGATTCACCCCTCCACTTT. Protein product: CASSARTGDSPLHF. The J gene is TRBJ1-6, the V gene TRBV7-2, with TRBD1 identical over 7 bases. V lost 5 bases to trimming and J lost 8 bases; unmatched junction nucleotides: 6. Germline CDR1 SGHTA, CDR2 FQGNSA. The CDR3 consists of 14 residues.